One and the same sample provided the 8 T cell receptor beta chains below, sequenced in a study of CD8+ T cells in alopecia areata. RNA was isolated and reverse transcribed to cDNA, the sequencing template. Libraries were prepared by immunoSEQ multiplex PCR; TCRdb keeps only in-frame clonotypes and omits some of them. The sample holds about 220,000 clones; more than 45% are singletons and the top ten take approximately 1.4%. Treatment: oral pan-JAK inhibitor, 5-10 mg twice daily. The sequencing here drew on CD4+ T cells sorted from blood, taken at week 4, from a patient treated with tofacitinib. These receptors were collected from a human donor with alopecia areata.

V and J are TRBV6-5 and TRBJ1-1, with TRBD1 matching 7 bases. V trimming: 6 bases; J trimming: 3 bases; junction bases outside the gene matches: 4. Germline CDR1 is MNHEY and CDR2 is SVGAGI. The CDR3 has 13 amino acids. The CDR3, as DNA: TGTGCCAGCAGGGTCGGGACAGACACTGAAGCTTTCTTT. Amino acid sequence: CASRVGTDTEAFF.

This chain joins TRBV29-1 and TRBJ2-7, with D tentatively TRBD1 or TRBD2 (5 bases each). Germline loops: CDR1 SQVTM, CDR2 ANQGSEA. The germline V and J ends were trimmed by 6 bases and 5 bases, with 20 bases remaining between them. The CDR3 is 14 amino acids. CDR3 coding DNA: TGCAGCGTCGGTGGGACGCCGAAGGTCCACGAGCAGTACTTC. This gives the protein CSVGGTPKVHEQYF.

The chain is built from TRBV10-2 and TRBJ1-1, with 7 bases identical to TRBD1. Germline CDR1 is WSHSY and CDR2 is SAAADI. The CDR3 has 13 residues. V shed 3 bases, J shed 5 bases, and the junction held 3 bases outside the gene matches. CDR3 sequence: CASSEGGRTEAFF. CDR3 in DNA: TGCGCCAGCAGTGAAGGGGGCAGGACTGAAGCTTTCTTT.

J is TRBJ1-5 and V is TRBV27; D uncertain. This CDR3 region has 10 residues. Trimming took off 2 bases at V and 9 bases at J, with 2 bases between the two ends. Germline-derived CDR1 and CDR2 are MNHEY and SMNVEV (reference sequence). In DNA form, the CDR3 reads TGTGCCAGCAGTTTACGGCCCCAGCATTTT. This translates into CASSLRPQHF.

The chain links TRBV27 to TRBJ2-7; TRBD1 is a possible D gene (6 bases). The CDR3 totals 15 residues. Germline CDR1 and CDR2: MNHEY and SMNVEV (reference sequence). Trimming shortened V by 6 bases and J by 2 bases, and 17 bases separated the two germline ends. This CDR3 is CASSLQGGATYEQYF. In DNA form, the CDR3 reads TGTGCCAGCAGCCTCCAAGGGGGTGCTACCTACGAGCAGTACTTC.

This chain connects TRBV4-3 to TRBJ2-1; no reliable D call. The CDR3 spans 15 residues. Per the germline V gene, CDR1 is LGHNA and CDR2 is YSLEER. V lost 2 bases to trimming and J lost 6 bases, with 14 bases between them. CDR3 loop: CASSQIGFPRNEQFF. The CDR3 DNA sequence: TGCGCCAGCAGCCAAATAGGGTTCCCCCGCAATGAGCAGTTCTTC.

The rearrangement uses TRBV5-1 and TRBJ2-7; no definite D call. The CDR3 runs to 13 residues. V was pared by 0 bases and J by 7 bases, with 11 bases between. CDR1 is SGHRS, CDR2 YFSETQ, per germline. CDR3 amino acids: CASSLDNAKEQYF. DNA for the CDR3: TGCGCCAGCAGCTTGGACAACGCCAAGGAGCAGTACTTC.

Only a few counts were recorded for this clone. The chain recombines TRBV19 with TRBJ1-5; D unresolved. V was shortened by 5 bases and J by 2 bases, with 10 bases between the two germline ends. This CDR3 has 14 residues. Germline CDR1 LNHDA, CDR2 SQIVND (reference sequence). Here the CDR3 reads CASSFGRGNQPQHF. DNA for the CDR3: TGTGCCAGTAGTTTCGGGCGCGGCAATCAGCCCCAGCATTTT.